What follows is one T cell receptor (beta chain) and its context. Conventional CD4 T cells were sorted as CD4+CD127+ cells. Control samples were from healthy, unrelated donors. Profiled with immunoSEQ multiplex PCR; TCRdb holds only in-frame clones, not every one. The repertoire holds some 24,000 clones, with less than 97% as singletons. Germline values: CDR1 WNHNN, CDR2 SYGVQD (reference sequence). The CDR3 spans 13 residues. Trimming pared 6 bases from V and 2 bases from J, leaving 9 bases between. The entry originates in a study of B cell selection in AIRE deficiency. The chain uses TRBV10-1 and TRBJ2-3, with D possibly TRBD2 on 6 matching bases. This TCR derives from a human donor in good health. The source material was CD4+CD127+ conventional T cells sorted from PBMCs. CDR3 in amino acids: CASRGGATDTQYF. The CDR3 DNA is TGCGCCAGCAGGGGGGGAGCCACAGATACGCAGTATTTT.